The T cell receptor beta chain described here comes from a study of blood T cell repertoires in COVID-19. Study information: Acute and convalescent COVID-19 samples came from the United States, Italy and Spain. The cDNA or gDNA used as material had been derived from T cells, B-cell-depleted T cells, or PBMCs.

This clone showed up just a few times. The V segment lost 0 bases and the J segment 6 bases; nucleotides outside the gene matches: 9. The CDR3 loop spans 15 amino acids. Germline lookup yields CDR1 SQVTM and CDR2 ANQGSEA. Per the original methods: Cell counts per sample came from amplifying reference gene primers. Only in-frame clones appear in the TCRdb table, and some are missing; sequencing was by immunoSEQ multiplex PCR. V and J calls and clone size are those listed in that table; D and trimming were worked out from the DNA. The sample has roughly 110,000 clones; 60% to 80% are singletons. Sequencing used peripheral blood. The receptor comes from a human donor with acute or convalescent COVID-19. The donor label of this sample is uncertain. The chain has TRBV29-1 and TRBJ2-7, with 9 bases lining up with TRBD1. In DNA form, the CDR3 reads TGCAGCGTTGAAGATGGATTTGGGACAGGGCTCGAGCAGTACTTC. Its translation: CSVEDGFGTGLEQYF.